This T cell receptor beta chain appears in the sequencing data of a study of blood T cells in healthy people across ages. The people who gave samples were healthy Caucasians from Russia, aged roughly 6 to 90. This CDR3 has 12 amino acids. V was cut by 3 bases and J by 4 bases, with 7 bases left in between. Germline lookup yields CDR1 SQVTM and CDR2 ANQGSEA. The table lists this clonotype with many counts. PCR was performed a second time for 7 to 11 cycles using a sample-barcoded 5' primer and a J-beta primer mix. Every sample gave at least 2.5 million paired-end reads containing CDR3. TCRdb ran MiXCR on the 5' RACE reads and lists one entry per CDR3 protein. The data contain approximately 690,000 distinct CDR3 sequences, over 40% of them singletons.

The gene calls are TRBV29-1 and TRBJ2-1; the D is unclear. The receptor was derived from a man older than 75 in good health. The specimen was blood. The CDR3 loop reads CSVDWRYNEQFF. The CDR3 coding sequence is TGCAGCGTTGATTGGCGTTACAATGAGCAGTTCTTC.